Following are 2 T cell receptor beta chains from one sample sequenced in a study of cytomegalovirus exposure and HLA in healthy donors. The PCR ran on 60 Vbeta and 13 Jbeta primers. The data were produced by immunoSEQ multiplex PCR, yet TCRdb's version contains in-frame clones alone and is incomplete. Of around 190,000 clones detected, around 79% appear once; the ten largest clones hold around 1.6%. The sample comprised PBMCs. The receptors were gathered from a woman between 50 and 59 years old in good health and CMV-seronegative.

V usage is TRBV7-2 and J usage is TRBJ2-7, with TRBD2 as a possible D gene (6 bases). Germline assignment: CDR1 SGHTA and CDR2 FQGNSA. The CDR3 spans 14 residues. Trimming pared 1 base from V and 3 bases from J, leaving 10 bases between. The CDR3: CASSLGTIDYEQYF. CDR3 coding DNA: TGTGCCAGCAGCTTAGGGACTATTGACTACGAGCAGTACTTC.

The rearrangement joins TRBV19 to TRBJ1-5, with 7 bases fitting TRBD1. CDR3 length equals 16 residues. Germline V gene data show CDR1 as LNHDA and CDR2 as SQIVND (reference sequence). The J segment lost 0 bases and the V segment lost 6 bases, leaving 8 bases of the junction unmatched. The CDR3 protein is CASSTVGTDSNQPQHF. The CDR3 coding sequence is TGTGCCAGTAGCACAGTCGGGACAGATAGCAATCAGCCCCAGCATTTT. Full variable domain (remainder filled in from reference TRBV19 and TRBJ1-5): DGGITQSPKYLFRKEGQNVTLSCEQNLNHDAMYWYRQDPGQGLRLIYYSQIVNDFQKGDIAEGYSVSREKKESFPLTVTSAQKNPTAFYLCASSTVGTDSNQPQHFGDGTRLSIL.